This is a list of T cell receptor beta chains from one sample in a study of CD8+ T cells in alopecia areata. Only in-frame clones appear in the TCRdb table, and some are missing; sequencing was by immunoSEQ multiplex PCR. The table records some 19,000 clones, around 66% of them present only once. The source was skin, collected at week 0. These receptors were taken from a human donor with alopecia areata. CDR3s include the opening cysteine and the closing phenylalanine or tryptophan. D genes are given only for firm matches. Where a row states a size, it is once, few, many or the class of an expanded clone; other rows omit it.

d_gene	v_gene	j_gene	abundance	CDR3nt	CDR3aa
-	TRBV6-1	TRBJ1-6	once	TGTGCCAGCAGTGAAGGTATGGGAGATAATTCACCCCTCCACTTT	CASSEGMGDNSPLHF
-	TRBV5-4	TRBJ2-1	-	TGTGCCAGCAGCTTGCTTAGCTTGAACCGAGAGCAGTTCTTC	CASSLLSLNREQFF
-	TRBV7-8	TRBJ2-6	-	TGTGCCAGCAGTCCTAACTCTGGGGCCAACGTCCTGACTTTC	CASSPNSGANVLTF
-	TRBV4-1	TRBJ2-7	-	TGCGCCAGCAGCCATCCCGAAGGGGGGCTGTCCCACGAGCAGTACTTC	CASSHPEGGLSHEQYF
TRBD1	TRBV4-1	TRBJ1-5	-	TGCGCCAGCAGCCAAGACCCAGGGGGCGCGTATAATCAGCCCCAGCATTTT	CASSQDPGGAYNQPQHF
TRBD1	TRBV7-4	TRBJ1-1	-	TGTGCCAGCAGCCCCGATTCCGGGACAGGGAGGGGCACTGAAGCTTTCTTT	CASSPDSGTGRGTEAFF
TRBD2	TRBV30	TRBJ2-2	-	TGTGCCGCCGGGAGGGCGCGGAACACCGGGGAGCTGTTTTTT	CAAGRARNTGELFF
-	TRBV14	TRBJ1-6	-	TGTGCCAGCAGCCACGGGGTTGGCCTCCACTTT	CASSHGVGLHF
TRBD1	TRBV19	TRBJ2-1	-	TGTGCCAGTAGACCCGGGACAGGGATGGATGAGCAGTTCTTC	CASRPGTGMDEQFF
TRBD1	TRBV7-2	TRBJ1-2	-	TGTGCCAGCAGCTCTGACAGGGGGATAGTTGAGAGCTATGGCTACACCTTC	CASSSDRGIVESYGYTF
-	TRBV4-2	TRBJ1-1	-	TGTGCCAGCAGCCAGGATGCGGGGGGCACTGAAGCTTTCTTT	CASSQDAGGTEAFF
-	TRBV7-9	TRBJ1-1	-	TGTGCCAGCACCCTAGCGGAGGGGACTGAAGCTTTCTTT	CASTLAEGTEAFF
-	TRBV5-1	TRBJ2-7	once	TGCGCCAGCAGCTTACTAGGGGTCTACGAGCAGTACTTC	CASSLLGVYEQYF
TRBD1	TRBV5-1	TRBJ2-7	few	TGCGCCAGCAGCTTGGCCCCAACAGGGGCCTACGAGCAGTACTTC	CASSLAPTGAYEQYF
-	TRBV18	TRBJ2-2	-	TGTGCCAGCTCACCGTCTGGGAACACCGGGGAGCTGTTTTTT	CASSPSGNTGELFF
TRBD2	TRBV10-3	TRBJ2-1	-	TGTGCCATCAGCCGCGGGACTAGCGGGGGTGATGAGCAGTTCTTC	CAISRGTSGGDEQFF
TRBD1	TRBV5-4	TRBJ2-3	-	TGTGCCAGCAGCTTAAGGCAGGGGGCCGGCACAGATACGCAGTATTTT	CASSLRQGAGTDTQYF
-	TRBV30	TRBJ2-5	-	TGTGCCTGGAGTACAGGGTTTGAGACCCAGTACTTC	CAWSTGFETQYF
-	TRBV21-1	TRBJ2-7	-	TGTGCCGTCCCAAGGTGTTTCAATACCTACGAGCAGTACTTC	CAVPRCFNTYEQYF
TRBD1	TRBV6-5	TRBJ1-5	-	TGTGCCAGCAGGATTGGACAGGCTAGCAATCAGCCCCAGCATTTT	CASRIGQASNQPQHF
TRBD1	TRBV19	TRBJ2-7	-	TGTGCCAGTAGTGCCCGGACAGGGGTTAACGAGCAGTACTTC	CASSARTGVNEQYF
-	TRBV18	TRBJ2-7	-	TGTGCCAGCTCACCACCAACTAGTAACTACGAGCAGTACTTC	CASSPPTSNYEQYF
TRBD1	TRBV6-1	TRBJ1-1	medium-sized	TGTGCCAGCAGGCTATGGACAGGTTATGACACTGAAGCTTTCTTT	CASRLWTGYDTEAFF
-	TRBV6-1	TRBJ2-7	-	TGTGCCAGCAGTGAAGAAGAACTAGGAATTTACGAGCAGTACTTC	CASSEEELGIYEQYF
TRBD1	TRBV19	TRBJ1-1	-	TGTGCCAGTAGTCCACTCGGACAGGGAGGCATCACTGAAGCTTTCTTT	CASSPLGQGGITEAFF
TRBD1	TRBV4-2	TRBJ2-1	-	TGTGCCAGCAGCCACTTCGGGACAGGGGGCACGGATGAGCAGTTCTTC	CASSHFGTGGTDEQFF
-	TRBV19	TRBJ1-1	-	TGTGCCAGTAGTATTCACGGGAACACTGAAGCTTTCTTT	CASSIHGNTEAFF
-	TRBV11-2	TRBJ2-5	-	TGTGCCAGCAGCCGTGGGCCTGCCCAAGAGACCCAGTACTTC	CASSRGPAQETQYF
-	TRBV6-4	TRBJ1-2	-	TGTGCCAGCAGTTACTCGAACCGGGGCGGGTATGGCTACACCTTC	CASSYSNRGGYGYTF
TRBD1	TRBV27	TRBJ2-2	few	TGTGCCAGCAGTTTAAGGGGGCCTGGCGGGGAGCTGTTTTTT	CASSLRGPGGELFF
-	TRBV7-9	TRBJ2-1	-	TGTGCCAGCAGGCCGTGGGTGCGGACCTACAATGAGCAGTTCTTC	CASRPWVRTYNEQFF
-	TRBV4-3	TRBJ1-6	-	TGCGCCAGCAGCCAGGAAGTGAAGGGCTCCTATAATTCACCCCTCCACTTT	CASSQEVKGSYNSPLHF
-	TRBV6-1	TRBJ2-4	once	TGTGCCAGCAGTGGGAGTGGGGTTGTGGGCATTCAGTACTTC	CASSGSGVVGIQYF